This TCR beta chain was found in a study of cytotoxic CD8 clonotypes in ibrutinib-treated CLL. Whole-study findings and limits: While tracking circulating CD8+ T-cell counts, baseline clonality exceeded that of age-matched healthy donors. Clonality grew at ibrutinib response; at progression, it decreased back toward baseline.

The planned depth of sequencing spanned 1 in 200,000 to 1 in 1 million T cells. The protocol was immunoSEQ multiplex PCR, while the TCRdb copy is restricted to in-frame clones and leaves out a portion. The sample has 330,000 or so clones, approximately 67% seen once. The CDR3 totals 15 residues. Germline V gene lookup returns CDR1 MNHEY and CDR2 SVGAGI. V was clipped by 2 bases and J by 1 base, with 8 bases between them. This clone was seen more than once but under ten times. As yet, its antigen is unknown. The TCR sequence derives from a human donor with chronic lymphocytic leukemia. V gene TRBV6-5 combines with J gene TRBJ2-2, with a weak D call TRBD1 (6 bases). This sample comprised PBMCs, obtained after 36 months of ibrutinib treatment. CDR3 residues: CASSYMTGNTGELFF. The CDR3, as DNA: TGTGCCAGCAGTTACATGACAGGGAACACCGGGGAGCTGTTTTTT.